This T cell receptor beta chain derives from a study of OX40 agonist ivuxolimab in advanced cancers. About the research overall: Having had anti-PD-1, anti-PD-L1 or anti-CTLA-4 therapy before was allowed, and over 35% had some. Study-wide findings and caveats: There were, on average, more expanded clones in CD8+ T cells than in CD4+. Expansion of clones was among the lowest in partial responders at 0.1-3.0 mg/kg.

Profiled with immunoSEQ multiplex PCR; TCRdb holds only in-frame clones, not every one. The data hold 25,000 to 30,000 clones, with roughly 83% observed a single time. Baseline, cycle 4 day 1, and cycle 7 day 1 were the blood sampling points. A note on this clone: Its antigen is unidentified.

CDR1 GTSNPN and CDR2 SVGIG come from the germline V gene (reference sequence). The CDR3 sequence is 13 residues long. Trimming took 3 bases from V and 4 from J, leaving 13 bases between them. This TCR was sampled from an adult with an advanced solid tumor such as melanoma, head and neck, liver or kidney cancer. This chain connects TRBV30 to TRBJ2-7; no definite D call. The material sequenced was CD4+ or CD8+ T cells sorted from blood, taken in a trial of the OX40 agonist ivuxolimab. The CDR3 here is CAWSAYTIYEQYF. For the CDR3, the DNA is TGTGCCTGGAGCGCCTATACCATATACGAGCAGTACTTC.